The 20 T cell receptor beta chains below come from one sample, sequenced in a study of blood T cell repertoires in COVID-19. The protocol was immunoSEQ multiplex PCR, while the TCRdb copy is restricted to in-frame clones and leaves out a portion. In the table there are just under 150,000 clones, about 85% of which are singletons. Sequencing input: peripheral blood. All receptors derive from a human donor with acute or convalescent COVID-19. The donor label of this sample is uncertain.

The chain couples TRBV5-4 to TRBJ2-1, with D tentatively TRBD1 (6 bases). V lost 4 bases to trimming and J lost 6 bases, with 11 bases between them. The CDR3 has 13 residues. Germline V CDR1 and CDR2: SGHNT, YYREEE (reference sequence). CDR3 nucleotides: TGTGCCAGCAGCGGGGACATTGCCAATGAGCAGTTCTTC. This codes for CASSGDIANEQFF.

The V and J genes are TRBV5-1 and TRBJ2-3; the D is unclear. This CDR3 is built from 14 residues. Trimming took 4 bases from V and 3 from J, leaving 12 bases between them. Germline V lookup: CDR1 SGHRS, CDR2 YFSETQ. In DNA, the CDR3 is TGCGCCAGCAGCCCGGAGCCTGGTACAGATACGCAGTATTTT. It encodes CASSPEPGTDTQYF. Full variable domain (remainder filled in from reference TRBV5-1 and TRBJ2-3): KAGVTQTPRYLIKTRGQQVTLSCSPISGHRSVSWYQQTPGQGLQFLFEYFSETQRNKGNFPGRFSGRQFSNSRSEMNVSTLELGDSALYLCASSPEPGTDTQYFGPGTRLTVL.

The genes are TRBV6-2 or TRBV6-3 and TRBJ2-3, with TRBD1 as a possible D gene (5 bases). Deletions cut 4 bases from V and 2 bases from J, with 19 bases between. The CDR3 totals 17 residues. Germline CDR1 is MNHEY and CDR2 is SVGEGT. For the CDR3, the DNA is TGTGCCAGCAGTTTCCCCAGTAGGGGCGAGACCACAGATACGCAGTATTTT. Residues: CASSFPSRGETTDTQYF.

The J gene is TRBJ2-7, the V gene TRBV29-1, with 11 bases identical to TRBD2. Germline-derived CDR1 and CDR2 are SQVTM and ANQGSEA. The CDR3 contains 15 residues. J gave up 3 bases and V 5 bases, and 9 bases lay outside the gene matches. The CDR3 is CSVLKLAGAVYEQYF. CDR3 bases: TGCAGCGTTCTAAAACTAGCGGGGGCAGTCTACGAGCAGTACTTC.

The chain combines TRBV19 with TRBJ2-1; no firm D call. This CDR3 has 15 amino acids. Between the trimmed V and J ends, which lost 0 bases and 3 bases, there was a span of 9 bases. Germline V gene sequence: CDR1 LNHDA, CDR2 SQIVND (reference sequence). The CDR3 DNA reads TGTGCCAGTAGTATAGATCCGAGTAACTACAATGAGCAGTTCTTC. It specifies CASSIDPSNYNEQFF.

The J gene is TRBJ2-5, the V gene TRBV2; tentative D call: TRBD2 (6 bases). From germline, CDR1 is SNHLY and CDR2 FYNNEI. CDR3 length equals 13 residues. Trimming left V 2 bases short and J 5 bases short, with 9 bases between. This chain's CDR3 is CASSERGTETQYF. CDR3 nucleotides: TGTGCCAGCAGTGAACGGGGGACGGAGACCCAGTACTTC.

CDR3 sequence: CARAQEKSAYEQYV. For the CDR3, the DNA is TGTGCCAGGGCGCAGGAAAAATCAGCCTACGAGCAGTACGTC. This chain links TRBV21-1 with TRBJ2-7; TRBD1, the table's D call, lacks a check against the DNA. TRBV21-1 corresponds to a pseudogene. The CDR3 spans 14 residues.

V gene TRBV18 combines with J gene TRBJ1-5; D is unresolved. The CDR3 has 15 amino acids. With 2 bases removed from V and 0 bases from J, the gap between germline ends came to 8 bases. Germline loops: CDR1 KGHSH, CDR2 LQKENI. CDR3 loop: CASSPGQVSNQPQHF. In nucleotides, the CDR3 is TGTGCCAGCTCACCAGGCCAGGTTAGCAATCAGCCCCAGCATTTT.

The chain is built from TRBV30 and TRBJ1-3; D call uncertain. The CDR3 is 16 residues long. Per the germline V gene, CDR1 is GTSNPN and CDR2 is SVGIG (reference sequence). Trimming stripped 3 bases from V and 3 bases from J, with 18 bases between. The CDR3 loop reads CAWRGGQWRVGNTIYF. The CDR3 region has the DNA TGTGCCTGGAGGGGAGGTCAGTGGAGAGTTGGAAACACCATATATTTT.

The chain carries TRBV5-1 and TRBJ1-4; a weak D match, TRBD1 (5 bases). The V gene lost 0 bases and the J gene lost 0 bases, with 9 bases spanning the gap. The CDR3 is 16 residues long. Germline-derived CDR1 and CDR2 are SGHRS and YFSETQ. The CDR3 sequence: CASSLGGLATNEKLFF. CDR3 nucleotides: TGCGCCAGCAGCTTGGGGGGCCTCGCAACTAATGAAAAACTGTTTTTT.

The CDR3 DNA reads as TGTGCCAGCAGCCAGGACAGGGACGAAGCTTTCTTT. Protein sequence: CASSQDRDEAFF. The V and J genes are TRBV3-1 (or the pseudogene TRBV3-2) and TRBJ1-1; 8 nucleotides match TRBD1. V lost 3 bases, J lost 8 bases, and 2 bases stayed unmatched. Per the germline V gene, CDR1 is LGHDT and CDR2 is YNNKEL (reference sequence). This CDR3 has 12 residues.

V and J are TRBV27 and TRBJ1-2; 7 nucleotides align to TRBD1. Germline CDR1 and CDR2: MNHEY and SMNVEV (reference sequence). The CDR3 runs 17 residues. With V trimmed by 3 bases and J by 1 base, 11 bases remained unmatched. This CDR3 is CASSFTWDSSVNYGYTF. CDR3 in DNA: TGTGCCAGCAGTTTTACCTGGGACAGCTCGGTTAACTATGGCTACACCTTC.

This rearrangement joins TRBV7-2 to TRBJ2-1, with TRBD2 identical over 13 bases. The germline CDR1 and CDR2 sequences are SGHTA and FQGNSA. The CDR3 extends over 19 amino acids. Trimming cost V 0 bases and J 8 bases; bases outside gene matches: 13. This chain's CDR3 is CASSLAIAGLAGAIDEQFF. Here the CDR3 DNA reads TGTGCCAGCAGCTTAGCCATCGCCGGACTAGCGGGAGCGATCGATGAGCAGTTCTTC.

V usage is TRBV12-3 or TRBV12-4 and J usage is TRBJ1-4; D is uncertain. This CDR3 is built from 12 residues. Trimming left V 3 bases short and J 7 bases short, with 6 bases between. CDR3 residues: CASSFGGEKLFF. CDR3 sequence (DNA): TGTGCCAGCAGTTTTGGAGGTGAAAAACTGTTTTTT.

V gene TRBV9 combines with J gene TRBJ1-5, with 9 bases lining up with TRBD1. Germline loops: CDR1 SGDLS, CDR2 YYNGEE. The CDR3 covers 15 residues. J lost 7 bases, V lost 3 bases, and 8 bases had no gene match. In nucleotides, the CDR3 is TGTGCCAGCAGCGGAGGGGACAGGGTCGGACAGCCCCAGCATTTT. The encoded protein is CASSGGDRVGQPQHF.

V gene TRBV2 combines with J gene TRBJ2-1; 9 positions match TRBD1. This CDR3 has 12 residues. The trim removed 4 bases at V and 8 bases at J, leaving 0 bases unmatched. Germline loops: CDR1 SNHLY, CDR2 FYNNEI. This CDR3 is CASSGQGDEQFF. Here the CDR3 DNA reads TGTGCCAGCAGTGGACAGGGGGATGAGCAGTTCTTC.

The chain joins TRBV7-2 to TRBJ1-4; D not certain. Trimming removed 1 base at V and 6 bases at J, with 12 bases between. CDR3 length: 15 residues. Germline V gene lookup returns CDR1 SGHTA and CDR2 FQGNSA. Here the CDR3 reads CASSLGAGLDEKLFF. The CDR3, as DNA: TGTGCCAGCAGCTTAGGAGCGGGGTTGGATGAAAAACTGTTTTTT. The full variable domain, its missing parts supplied by reference TRBV7-2 and TRBJ1-4, is GAGVSQSPSNKVTEKGKDVELRCDPISGHTALYWYRQSLGQGLEFLIYFQGNSAPDKSGLPSDRFSAERTGGSVSTLTIQRTQQEDSAVYLCASSLGAGLDEKLFFGSGTQLSVL.

The chain's CDR3 is CASSIAGADTQYF. The CDR3 DNA reads as TGTGCCAGTAGTATCGCAGGGGCGGATACGCAGTATTTT. This chain links TRBV19 with TRBJ2-3; maybe TRBD1 (6 bases). Deletions cut 3 bases from V and 6 bases from J, with 10 bases between. CDR3 length: 13 amino acids. In germline, CDR1 is LNHDA, CDR2 SQIVND (reference sequence). Variable domain in full (rest from reference TRBV19 and TRBJ2-3): DGGITQSPKYLFRKEGQNVTLSCEQNLNHDAMYWYRQDPGQGLRLIYYSQIVNDFQKGDIAEGYSVSREKKESFPLTVTSAQKNPTAFYLCASSIAGADTQYFGPGTRLTVL.

The rearrangement uses TRBV6-2 or TRBV6-3 and TRBJ2-1, with 9 bases lining up with TRBD1. Germline CDR1 and CDR2: MNHEY and SVGEGT. Trimming at V came to 2 bases and at J to 7 bases, leaving 6 bases not matched to a gene. This CDR3 comprises 15 residues. CDR3: CASSYLTGGRNEQFF. The CDR3 nucleotides read TGTGCCAGCAGTTACCTTACAGGGGGCAGGAATGAGCAGTTCTTC.

V is TRBV5-4 and J is TRBJ1-3, with D tentatively TRBD1 (6 bases). The germline V gene has CDR1 SGHNT and CDR2 YYREEE (reference sequence). The CDR3 loop spans 15 amino acids. V was pared by 1 base and J by 4 bases, with 12 bases between. CDR3 in amino acids: CASSLPTGRGNTIYF. The CDR3 coding sequence is TGTGCCAGCAGCTTGCCCACAGGGCGCGGAAACACCATATATTTT.